Listed below are T cell receptor beta chains from one sample, sequenced in a study of vaccination effects on CD4 cells after COVID-19. The antigens of these receptors remain unknown. Produced via immunoSEQ multiplex PCR; TCRdb's table is partial and in-frame only. This table holds around 49,000 clones, about three quarters found once. This sample comprised CD4+ T cells from PBMCs cultured without peptide, obtained after COVID-19 vaccination. Receptors were obtained from a human donor who received a COVID-19 vaccine. CDR3s include the opening cysteine and the closing phenylalanine or tryptophan. D genes are given only for firm matches. Expanded clones are given a class, and other clones once, few, many or no size at all.

D	J	size	V	CDR3	DNA
-	TRBJ2-6	once	TRBV9	CASSAYSGANVLTF	TGTGCCAGCAGCGCGTACTCTGGGGCCAACGTCCTGACTTTC
-	TRBJ2-7	-	TRBV24-1	CATSDQYEQYF	TGTGCCACCAGTGACCAATACGAGCAGTACTTC
-	TRBJ2-1	-	TRBV10-3	CAISVGEVSYNEQFF	TGTGCCATCAGTGTAGGAGAAGTCTCCTACAATGAGCAGTTCTTC
TRBD1	TRBJ1-4	-	TRBV6-5	CASDRDRSEKLFF	TGTGCCAGCGACCGGGACAGGTCAGAAAAACTGTTTTTT
-	TRBJ2-1	-	TRBV2	CASSETGSSYNEQFF	TGTGCCAGCAGTGAAACAGGATCCTCCTACAATGAGCAGTTCTTC
-	TRBJ1-6	-	TRBV15	CATSRDGMGNSPLHF	TGTGCCACCAGCAGAGATGGGATGGGTAATTCACCCCTCCACTTT
-	TRBJ1-1	-	TRBV14	CASSQVSRANTEAFF	TGTGCCAGCAGCCAAGTTTCCAGGGCGAACACTGAAGCTTTCTTT
-	TRBJ2-2	-	TRBV5-6	CASTTPRTAHTGELFF	TGTGCCAGCACCACCCCGCGCACCGCTCACACCGGGGAGCTGTTTTTT
-	TRBJ1-1	-	TRBV18	CASSFQEGRTKAFF	TGTGCCAGCTCATTTCAAGAAGGACGGACTAAAGCTTTCTTT
TRBD1	TRBJ1-2	-	TRBV25-1	CASSEPARGLGDGYTF	TGTGCCAGCAGTGAACCTGCCAGGGGGCTAGGAGATGGCTACACCTTC
TRBD1	TRBJ2-7	-	TRBV7-8	CASSMKRTGREQYF	TGTGCCAGCAGCATGAAGCGGACAGGGCGGGAGCAGTACTTC
TRBD1	TRBJ1-3	-	TRBV19	CASRSQGAQSGNTIYF	TGTGCCAGTAGGTCACAGGGGGCGCAATCTGGAAACACCATATATTTT
-	TRBJ1-1	-	TRBV6-6	CASSLTGHEAFF	TGTGCCAGCAGTTTAACAGGGCACGAAGCTTTCTTT
TRBD2	TRBJ2-1	-	TRBV29-1	CSALTGGEGLAGASYNEQFF	TGCAGCGCATTGACAGGGGGTGAGGGACTAGCGGGGGCGAGCTACAATGAGCAGTTCTTC
-	TRBJ1-5	few	TRBV16	CASSFRGQPQHF	TGTGCCAGCAGCTTCAGGGGACAGCCCCAGCATTTT
TRBD1	TRBJ2-7	-	TRBV5-3	CARSILGDRSDEQYF	TGTGCCAGAAGTATACTGGGGGACAGATCTGACGAGCAGTACTTC
TRBD1	TRBJ2-1	-	TRBV11-2	CASSAGTGSYNEQFF	TGTGCCAGCAGCGCCGGGACAGGATCCTACAATGAGCAGTTCTTC
-	TRBJ1-6	-	TRBV21-1	CASSKVGGEGSPLHF	TGTGCCAGCAGCAAAGTGGGAGGGGAGGGTTCACCCCTCCACTTT
-	TRBJ1-4	-	TRBV10-3	CAIRAPGEKLFF	TGTGCCATCAGGGCCCCGGGAGAAAAACTGTTTTTT
-	TRBJ2-7	-	TRBV6-5	CASSDQGSYEQYF	TGTGCCAGCAGCGACCAGGGTTCCTACGAGCAGTACTTC
-	TRBJ1-4	-	TRBV15	CATSRDRSGVGEKLFF	TGTGCCACCAGCAGAGATCGATCAGGGGTGGGTGAAAAACTGTTTTTT
TRBD2	TRBJ2-1	few	TRBV2	CASSGTSGNEQFF	TGTGCCAGCTCCGGGACTAGCGGCAATGAGCAGTTCTTC
-	TRBJ2-1	few	TRBV6-5	CASRDSGTLFNEQFF	TGTGCCAGCAGGGATTCCGGGACACTCTTCAATGAGCAGTTCTTC
-	TRBJ1-4	-	TRBV3-1/TRBV3-2	CASSQVNRPVNEKLFF	TGTGCCAGCAGCCAAGTTAACAGGCCAGTTAATGAAAAACTGTTTTTT
TRBD1	TRBJ2-5	-	TRBV5-1	CASREGTGQGETQYF	TGCGCCAGCAGGGAGGGGACAGGGCAGGGTGAGACCCAGTACTTC
-	TRBJ2-1	-	TRBV11-3	CASSLEDNEQFF	TGTGCCAGCAGCTTAGAAGACAATGAGCAGTTCTTC
-	TRBJ1-4	-	TRBV3-1/TRBV3-2	CASSQDSRGGEKLFF	TGTGCCAGCAGCCAAGATTCCAGGGGAGGTGAAAAACTGTTTTTT
-	TRBJ1-6	few	TRBV6-1	CASSVGRAPYNSPLHF	TGTGCCAGCAGTGTTGGGAGGGCCCCCTATAATTCACCCCTCCACTTT
-	TRBJ2-5	-	TRBV5-4	CASSLTSGIKETQYF	TGTGCCAGCAGCCTTACGAGCGGAATCAAAGAGACCCAGTACTTC
-	TRBJ1-3	-	TRBV10-3	CAISDSNGDTIYF	TGTGCCATCAGTGACTCAAACGGAGACACCATATATTTT
TRBD1	TRBJ2-1	-	TRBV10-3	CAIRGDRGGYNEQFF	TGTGCCATCAGGGGGGACAGGGGGGGTTACAATGAGCAGTTCTTC
TRBD1	TRBJ2-3	-	TRBV6-5	CASRNSGTATDTQYF	TGTGCCAGCAGAAATTCCGGGACAGCCACAGATACGCAGTATTTT
-	TRBJ2-5	-	TRBV6-4	CASSRDKGTQYF	TGTGCCAGCAGTCGGGACAAGGGGACCCAGTACTTC
TRBD2	TRBJ2-3	-	TRBV2	CASMGLARADTQYF	TGTGCCAGCATGGGACTAGCGAGGGCAGATACGCAGTATTTT
-	TRBJ1-2	-	TRBV7-9	CASSHPQGFPYTF	TGTGCCAGCAGCCATCCGCAGGGTTTTCCCTACACCTTC
-	TRBJ2-5	few	TRBV14	CASSPGGYQETQYF	TGTGCCAGCAGCCCCGGGGGCTACCAAGAGACCCAGTACTTC
TRBD2	TRBJ2-1	once	TRBV6-5	CASSLAGEVWNEQFF	TGTGCCAGCAGTCTAGCGGGAGAAGTTTGGAATGAGCAGTTCTTC
-	TRBJ1-5	-	TRBV6-5	CASSLTQGFWKPQHF	TGTGCCAGCAGCCTTACTCAGGGATTCTGGAAGCCCCAGCATTTT
-	TRBJ1-3	-	TRBV5-5	CASNLVGSPNTIYF	TGTGCCAGCAACCTGGTGGGGAGTCCAAACACCATATATTTT
TRBD1	TRBJ2-5	-	TRBV19	CASSDQGGERKTQYF	TGTGCCAGTAGCGACCAAGGGGGCGAGCGAAAGACCCAGTACTTC
-	TRBJ2-7	-	TRBV6-5	CASSRFGGDTYEQYF	TGTGCCAGCAGTCGTTTTGGCGGGGATACCTACGAGCAGTACTTC
-	TRBJ1-2	-	TRBV12-3/TRBV12-4	CASSLGGEFGYTF	TGTGCCAGCAGTTTAGGGGGAGAATTCGGCTACACCTTC
TRBD2	TRBJ2-1	-	TRBV9	CASSVEGSGMFYNEQFF	TGTGCCAGCAGCGTAGAGGGTAGCGGGATGTTTTACAATGAGCAGTTCTTC
-	TRBJ2-7	once	TRBV2	CASSDDGSVRQYF	TGTGCCAGCAGTGACGACGGGAGCGTAAGGCAGTACTTC
-	TRBJ1-4	once	TRBV19	CASGRSELFF	TGTGCCAGTGGCAGGTCGGAACTGTTTTTT
-	TRBJ2-3	-	TRBV24-1	CATSDVGTDTQYF	TGTGCCACCAGTGATGTAGGGACGGATACGCAGTATTTT
TRBD2	TRBJ2-1	-	TRBV7-9	CASSLSGLAGAGSEQFF	TGTGCCAGCAGCTTATCGGGACTAGCGGGAGCCGGGAGTGAGCAGTTCTTC
TRBD1	TRBJ1-4	-	TRBV6-5	CASRTGTGNEKLFF	TGTGCCAGCAGGACCGGGACAGGGAATGAAAAACTGTTTTTT
TRBD2	TRBJ2-1	-	TRBV10-3	CAISESPSGGASNEQFF	TGTGCCATCAGTGAGTCGCCTAGCGGGGGGGCCAGCAATGAGCAGTTCTTC
TRBD2	TRBJ2-1	-	TRBV4-2	CASSQDLAGSYNEQFF	TGTGCCAGCAGCCAAGACCTAGCGGGAAGCTACAATGAGCAGTTCTTC
-	TRBJ1-1	-	TRBV18	CASSLTTLQTENTEAFF	TGTGCCAGCTCACTTACCACCCTCCAGACGGAGAACACTGAAGCTTTCTTT
-	TRBJ1-2	-	TRBV19	CASSISSRRLYYGYTF	TGTGCCAGTAGTATAAGTTCTAGGAGGTTGTACTATGGCTACACCTTC
-	TRBJ2-5	-	TRBV27	CASSFRVRETQYF	TGTGCCAGCAGTTTTAGGGTACGCGAGACCCAGTACTTC